Listed below are T cell receptor beta chains from one sample, sequenced in a study of neurological immune-mediated disorders. TCRdb re-called the 5' RACE reads through MiXCR, storing one row per CDR3 protein. The repertoire includes 95,000 to 110,000 distinct CDR3 sequences, 10% to 11% of them detected once, and under 4% sits in the top ten. The sequencing input was PBMCs. The origin of the receptors is a female donor with HTLV-1-associated myelopathy (HAM/TSP). Each CDR3 is given with its conserved first and last residue. D genes are given only for firm matches. Expanded clones get a size class; other rows say once, few or many, or leave the size out.

V: TRBV5-1; D: TRBD2; size: many; J: TRBJ2-1; DNA: TGCGCCAGCAGCTTGTCTCGCGGGGGGGCCGATGAGCAGTTCTTC; CDR3: CASSLSRGGADEQFF
V: TRBV20-1; D: NA; size: many; J: TRBJ2-7; DNA: TGCAGTGCTAGCACAGGGAATAACGAGCAGTACTTC; CDR3: CSASTGNNEQYF
V: TRBV6-2/TRBV6-3; D: TRBD1; size: many; J: TRBJ2-1; DNA: TGTGCCAGCAGACTCGACAGGGGTACCTACAATGAGCAGTTCTTC; CDR3: CASRLDRGTYNEQFF
V: TRBV27; D: NA; size: NA; J: TRBJ2-2; DNA: TGTGCCAGCAGTTTCGGTCTACTCCGTACCGGGGAGCTGTTTTTT; CDR3: CASSFGLLRTGELFF
V: TRBV29-1; D: TRBD1; size: NA; J: TRBJ1-1; DNA: TGCAGCGTTGCATACAGGGGGCTGGGCACTGAAGCTTTCTTT; CDR3: CSVAYRGLGTEAFF
V: TRBV24-1; D: TRBD1; size: many; J: TRBJ2-7; DNA: TGTGCCACCAGTGACTCGAGACAGGGGGTTTCCTACGAGCAGTACTTC; CDR3: CATSDSRQGVSYEQYF
V: TRBV5-1; D: NA; size: many; J: TRBJ1-1; DNA: TGCGCCAGCAGCTTATACCAACAGGGACAGAACACTGAAGCTTTCTTT; CDR3: CASSLYQQGQNTEAFF
V: TRBV28; D: NA; size: many; J: TRBJ2-7; DNA: TGTGCCAGCAGTTTCGTGGGACAAGGTTACGAGCAGTACTTC; CDR3: CASSFVGQGYEQYF
V: TRBV20-1; D: TRBD1; size: many; J: TRBJ1-2; DNA: TGCAGTGCGAGAATTACAGGGGGCCCCTTGGAAGGCTACACCTTC; CDR3: CSARITGGPLEGYTF
V: TRBV7-9; D: NA; size: many; J: TRBJ2-3; DNA: TGTGCCAGCAGCCGGGAAGGGGCGACAGATACGCAGTATTTT; CDR3: CASSREGATDTQYF
V: TRBV4-1; D: NA; size: many; J: TRBJ1-1; DNA: TGCGCCAGCAGCCGAGCAATAACAGACCCCTCTGAAGCTTTCTTT; CDR3: CASSRAITDPSEAFF
V: TRBV29-1; D: NA; size: many; J: TRBJ2-2; DNA: TGCAGCGTTGAGGGCAGGGGGGGCACCGGGGAGCTGTTTTTT; CDR3: CSVEGRGGTGELFF
V: TRBV12-3/TRBV12-4; D: NA; size: many; J: TRBJ2-1; DNA: TGTGCCAGCAGCCCGGGCAGGGAGCAGTTCTTC; CDR3: CASSPGREQFF
V: TRBV5-1; D: NA; size: many; J: TRBJ2-5; DNA: TGCGCCAGCAGCTTGTGGGGGGGGCCGGAGACCCAGTACTTC; CDR3: CASSLWGGPETQYF
V: TRBV7-9; D: NA; size: many; J: TRBJ1-2; DNA: TGTGCCAGCAGCTTGGGGACAAGGTCGGGTGGCTACACCTTC; CDR3: CASSLGTRSGGYTF
V: TRBV5-1; D: NA; size: many; J: TRBJ2-7; DNA: TGCGCCAGCAGCCCGGCGGGCGGTTCCGGCTACGAGCAGTACTTC; CDR3: CASSPAGGSGYEQYF
V: TRBV3-1; D: NA; size: NA; J: TRBJ2-5; DNA: TGTGCCAGCAGCCAAGGACTCAAAGAGACCCAGTACTTC; CDR3: CASSQGLKETQYF
V: TRBV9; D: TRBD2; size: many; J: TRBJ2-3; DNA: TGTGCCAGCAGCGTAGCTAGCGGGCCCCCGGATACGCAGTATTTT; CDR3: CASSVASGPPDTQYF
V: TRBV11-3; D: TRBD2; size: many; J: TRBJ2-2; DNA: TGTGCCAGGCGGGAGACCGGGGAGCTGTTTTTT; CDR3: CARRETGELFF
V: TRBV28; D: TRBD1; size: many; J: TRBJ2-7; DNA: TGTGCCAGCAGCCTTGGGACAGGGGGCGCCTACGAGCAGTACTTC; CDR3: CASSLGTGGAYEQYF
V: TRBV4-1; D: NA; size: many; J: TRBJ1-6; DNA: TGCGCCAGCAGCCAAGCCCCAAGGAGCTCCTATAATTCACCCCTCCACTTT; CDR3: CASSQAPRSSYNSPLHF
V: TRBV10-3; D: NA; size: many; J: TRBJ2-1; DNA: TGTGCCATCAGGACCGAAGTGAAGGGTAATGAGCAGTTCTTC; CDR3: CAIRTEVKGNEQFF
V: TRBV29-1; D: TRBD1; size: many; J: TRBJ2-7; DNA: TGCAGCGTCCAACAGGGGGAGACAAAGCAGTACTTC; CDR3: CSVQQGETKQYF
V: TRBV3-1; D: NA; size: NA; J: TRBJ2-3; DNA: TGTGCCAGCAGCCAAGGAGTGGTAACTGGAGCGCAGTATTTT; CDR3: CASSQGVVTGAQYF
V: TRBV7-9; D: NA; size: few; J: TRBJ2-7; DNA: TGTGCCAGCAGCTTTTCCACCCCCTCGCTGGTGGTAAGATTC; CDR3: CASSFSTPSLVVRF
V: TRBV6-5; D: NA; size: NA; J: TRBJ2-6; DNA: TGTGCCAGCAGTCCACACGGATCCGGGGCCAACGTCCTGACTTTC; CDR3: CASSPHGSGANVLTF
V: TRBV15; D: TRBD1; size: few; J: TRBJ2-2; DNA: TGTGCTACCAGCAGAGAGAGGACAGGGTGGACCGGGGAGCTGTTTTTT; CDR3: CATSRERTGWTGELFF
V: TRBV11-2; D: NA; size: many; J: TRBJ2-1; DNA: TGTGCCAGCAGCTTAGAACGTTTCGGTGAGCAGTTCTTC; CDR3: CASSLERFGEQFF
V: TRBV5-1; D: NA; size: NA; J: TRBJ1-4; DNA: TGTGCCAGCAGCTTGATGGACGACAATGAAACACTGTTTTTT; CDR3: CASSLMDDNETLFF
V: TRBV12-3/TRBV12-4; D: NA; size: many; J: TRBJ2-2; DNA: TGTGCCAGCAGTTTAGTAGGGGCCCGAACCGGGGAGCTGTTTTTT; CDR3: CASSLVGARTGELFF
V: TRBV7-2; D: NA; size: many; J: TRBJ2-7; DNA: TGTGCCAGCTGCAGGGAGTCCAGCTACGAGCAGTACTTC; CDR3: CASCRESSYEQYF
V: TRBV10-3; D: NA; size: many; J: TRBJ1-1; DNA: TGTGCCTCTCGTCCAGGAGGGACCACTGAAGCTTTCTTT; CDR3: CASRPGGTTEAFF
V: TRBV6-4; D: NA; size: many; J: TRBJ2-6; DNA: TGTGCCAGCAGTGACTCTGGAAGCTCTGGGGCCAACGTCCTGACTTTC; CDR3: CASSDSGSSGANVLTF
V: TRBV2; D: TRBD1; size: few; J: TRBJ2-5; DNA: TGTGCCAGCAGTCAGGGACAGAAAGAGACCCAGTACTTC; CDR3: CASSQGQKETQYF
V: TRBV20-1; D: NA; size: many; J: TRBJ2-7; DNA: TGCAGTGTGAACGGGGGCGTCAACTACGAGCAGTACTTC; CDR3: CSVNGGVNYEQYF
V: TRBV6-5; D: TRBD1; size: many; J: TRBJ2-6; DNA: TGTGCCAGTCGAAACCGGGACAGAATGTCCCTCCTGACTTTC; CDR3: CASRNRDRMSLLTF
V: TRBV2; D: NA; size: many; J: TRBJ2-1; DNA: TGTGCCAGCACGCCCCCGAGGGGGGGAAGTCCTAGATCCCGGGGTCATGAGCAGTTCTTC; CDR3: CASTPPRGGSPRSRGHEQFF
V: TRBV11-2; D: TRBD2; size: many; J: TRBJ2-3; DNA: TGTGCCAGCAGCTTAGGGCGGGGGGGTCGAGATACGCAGTATTTT; CDR3: CASSLGRGGRDTQYF
V: TRBV4-1; D: NA; size: few; J: TRBJ1-5; DNA: TGCGCCAGCAGCCAATACAAGAGCAATCAGCCCCAGCATTTT; CDR3: CASSQYKSNQPQHF
V: TRBV5-1; D: NA; size: many; J: TRBJ2-5; DNA: TGCGCCAGCAGCACACGACTCGGATGGGAGACCCAGTACTTC; CDR3: CASSTRLGWETQYF
V: TRBV20-1; D: TRBD1; size: many; J: TRBJ2-1; DNA: TGCAGTGCTGCGACAGGGCATGAGCAGTTCTTC; CDR3: CSAATGHEQFF
V: TRBV10-3; D: NA; size: many; J: TRBJ2-3; DNA: TGTGCCATCAGTGTGGGTGTCGGAACAGATACGCAGTATTTT; CDR3: CAISVGVGTDTQYF
V: TRBV29-1; D: NA; size: many; J: TRBJ2-1; DNA: TGCAGCGTAGAGGGACGGGGGACCTACAATGAGCAGTTCTTC; CDR3: CSVEGRGTYNEQFF
V: TRBV2; D: NA; size: many; J: TRBJ2-1; DNA: TGTGCCAGCAGTCCTATCCCCAGACACAATGAGCAGTTCTTC; CDR3: CASSPIPRHNEQFF
V: TRBV11-2; D: TRBD2; size: many; J: TRBJ2-4; DNA: TGTGCCAGCAGCTTAGTGGGTAGCGGGGGGGCTTACATTCAGTACTTC; CDR3: CASSLVGSGGAYIQYF
V: TRBV5-1; D: NA; size: many; J: TRBJ2-3; DNA: TGCGCCAGCAGCTTGGGACCTTTAACTGCGGACGTCACAGATACGCAGTATTTT; CDR3: CASSLGPLTADVTDTQYF
V: TRBV29-1; D: NA; size: many; J: TRBJ2-3; DNA: TGCAGCGCCGGGCCTATCCGTAAGCTGGGAAACACAGATACGCAGTATTTT; CDR3: CSAGPIRKLGNTDTQYF
V: TRBV29-1; D: TRBD1; size: NA; J: TRBJ2-3; DNA: TGCAGCGTACATACGACGGGACAGCTTTGGTATTTT; CDR3: CSVHTTGQLWYF
V: TRBV20-1; D: TRBD1; size: many; J: TRBJ1-2; DNA: TGCAGTGCTAGTCCTTACAGGGGCGGCTACACCTTC; CDR3: CSASPYRGGYTF
V: TRBV4-1; D: NA; size: many; J: TRBJ1-2; DNA: TGCGCCAGCAGCCAAGAAACCTCCCTGGAGGATGGCTACACCTTC; CDR3: CASSQETSLEDGYTF
V: TRBV7-8; D: TRBD2; size: many; J: TRBJ2-3; DNA: TGTGCCAGCAGCTCAGGACTAGCGGGGGGCCCCAACACAGATACGCAGTATTTT; CDR3: CASSSGLAGGPNTDTQYF